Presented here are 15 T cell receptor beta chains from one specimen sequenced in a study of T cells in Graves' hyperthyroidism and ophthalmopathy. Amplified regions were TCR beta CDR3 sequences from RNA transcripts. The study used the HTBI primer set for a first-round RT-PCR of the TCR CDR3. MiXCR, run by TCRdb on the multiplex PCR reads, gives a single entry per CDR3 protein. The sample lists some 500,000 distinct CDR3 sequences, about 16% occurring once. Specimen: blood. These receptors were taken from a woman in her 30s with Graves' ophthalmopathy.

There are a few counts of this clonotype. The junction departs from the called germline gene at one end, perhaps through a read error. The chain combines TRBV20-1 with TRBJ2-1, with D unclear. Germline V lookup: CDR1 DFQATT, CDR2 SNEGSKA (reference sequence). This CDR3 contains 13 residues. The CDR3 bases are TGCAGTGCCAGAGCTGGCCCCGGCAATGAGCAGTTCTTC. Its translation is CSARAGPGNEQFF.

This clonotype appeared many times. The CDR3 is CASSLQANTGELFF. CDR3 bases: TGTGCCAGCAGTTTGCAGGCGAACACCGGGGAGCTGTTTTTT. This chain uses TRBV12-3 or TRBV12-4 with TRBJ2-2; D remains ambiguous. V gave up 3 bases and J gave up 0 bases, with 5 bases separating them. The CDR3 contains 14 residues.

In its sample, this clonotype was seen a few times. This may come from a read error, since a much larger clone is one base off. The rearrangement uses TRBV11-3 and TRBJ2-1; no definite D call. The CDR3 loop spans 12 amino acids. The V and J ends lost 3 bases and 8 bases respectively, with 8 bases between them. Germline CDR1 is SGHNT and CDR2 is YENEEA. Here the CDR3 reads CASSFSFDEQFF. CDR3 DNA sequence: TGTGCCAGCAGCTTTAGCTTTGATGAGCAGTTCTTC.

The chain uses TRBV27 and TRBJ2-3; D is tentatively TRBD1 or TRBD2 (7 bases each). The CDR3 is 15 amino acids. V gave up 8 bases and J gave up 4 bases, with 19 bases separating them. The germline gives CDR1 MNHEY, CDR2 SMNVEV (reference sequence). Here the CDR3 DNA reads TGTGCCAGCCGCTGGGGGGGACAGATTTCAGATACGCAGTATTTT. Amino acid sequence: CASRWGGQISDTQYF.

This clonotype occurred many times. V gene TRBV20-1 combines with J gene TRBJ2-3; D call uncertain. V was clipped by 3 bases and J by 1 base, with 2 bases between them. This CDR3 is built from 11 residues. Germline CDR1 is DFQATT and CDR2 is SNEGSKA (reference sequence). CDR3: CSASGTDTQYF. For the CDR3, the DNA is TGCAGTGCTAGCGGCACAGATACGCAGTATTTT.

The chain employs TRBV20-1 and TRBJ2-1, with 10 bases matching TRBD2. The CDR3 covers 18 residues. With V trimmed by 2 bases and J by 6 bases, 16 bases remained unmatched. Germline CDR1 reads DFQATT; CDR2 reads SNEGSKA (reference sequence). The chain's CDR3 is CSARSLAAGLAVSNEQFF. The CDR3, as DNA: TGCAGTGCTAGAAGTTTGGCTGCCGGACTAGCGGTTTCCAATGAGCAGTTCTTC.

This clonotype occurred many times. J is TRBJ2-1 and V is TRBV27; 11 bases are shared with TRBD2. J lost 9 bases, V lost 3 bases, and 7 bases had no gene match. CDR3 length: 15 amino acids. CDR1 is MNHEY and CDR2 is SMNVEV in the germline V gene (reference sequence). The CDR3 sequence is CASSFATSGSGEQFF. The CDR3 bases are TGTGCCAGCAGTTTCGCAACTAGCGGGAGCGGTGAGCAGTTCTTC.

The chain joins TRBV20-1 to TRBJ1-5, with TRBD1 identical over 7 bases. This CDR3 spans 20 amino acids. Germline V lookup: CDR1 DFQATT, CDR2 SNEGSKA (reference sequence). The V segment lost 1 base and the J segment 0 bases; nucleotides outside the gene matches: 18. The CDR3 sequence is CSARVPLNNAGGYSNQPQHF. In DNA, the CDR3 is TGCAGTGCTAGAGTACCGCTTAACAACGCAGGGGGGTATAGCAATCAGCCCCAGCATTTT.

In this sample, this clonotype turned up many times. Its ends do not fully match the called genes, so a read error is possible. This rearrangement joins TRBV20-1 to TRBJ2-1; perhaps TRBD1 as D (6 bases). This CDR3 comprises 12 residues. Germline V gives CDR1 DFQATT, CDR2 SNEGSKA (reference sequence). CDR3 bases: TGCAGTGCTAAACAGGGTTACAATAAGCAGTTCTTC. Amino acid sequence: CSAKQGYNKQFF.

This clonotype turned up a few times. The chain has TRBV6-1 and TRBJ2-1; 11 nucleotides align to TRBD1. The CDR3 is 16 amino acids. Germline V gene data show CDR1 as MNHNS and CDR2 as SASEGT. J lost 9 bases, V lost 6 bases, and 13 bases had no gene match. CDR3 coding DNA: TGTGCCAGCAGCCACATGGACAGGGGGCTAGCGGGTGAGCAGTTCTTC. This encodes CASSHMDRGLAGEQFF.

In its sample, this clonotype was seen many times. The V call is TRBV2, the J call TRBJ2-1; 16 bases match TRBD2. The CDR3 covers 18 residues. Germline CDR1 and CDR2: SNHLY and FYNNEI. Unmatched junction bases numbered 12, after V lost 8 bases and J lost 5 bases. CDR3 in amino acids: CASDGTSGRANLDNEQFF. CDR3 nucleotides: TGTGCCAGCGATGGGACTAGCGGGAGGGCCAACTTGGACAATGAGCAGTTCTTC.

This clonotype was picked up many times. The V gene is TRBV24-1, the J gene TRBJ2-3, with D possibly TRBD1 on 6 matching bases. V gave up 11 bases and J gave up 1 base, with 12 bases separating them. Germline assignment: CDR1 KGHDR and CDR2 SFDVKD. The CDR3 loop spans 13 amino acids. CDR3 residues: CAIQQGGTDTQYF. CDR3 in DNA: TGTGCCATCCAACAGGGAGGCACAGATACGCAGTATTTT.

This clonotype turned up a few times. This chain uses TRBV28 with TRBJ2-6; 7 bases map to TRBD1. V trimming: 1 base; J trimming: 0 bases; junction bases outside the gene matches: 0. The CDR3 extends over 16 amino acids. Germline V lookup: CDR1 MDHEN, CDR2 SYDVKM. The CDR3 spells CASSLYRGSGANVLTF. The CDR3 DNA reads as TGTGCCAGCAGTTTATACAGGGGCTCTGGGGCCAACGTCCTGACTTTC.

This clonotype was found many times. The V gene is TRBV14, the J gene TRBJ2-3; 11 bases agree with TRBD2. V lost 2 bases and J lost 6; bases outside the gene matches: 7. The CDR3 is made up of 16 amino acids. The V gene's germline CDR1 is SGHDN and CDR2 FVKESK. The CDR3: CASSQLIAGGRDTQYF. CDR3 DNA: TGTGCCAGCAGCCAACTGATAGCGGGAGGGCGCGATACGCAGTATTTT.

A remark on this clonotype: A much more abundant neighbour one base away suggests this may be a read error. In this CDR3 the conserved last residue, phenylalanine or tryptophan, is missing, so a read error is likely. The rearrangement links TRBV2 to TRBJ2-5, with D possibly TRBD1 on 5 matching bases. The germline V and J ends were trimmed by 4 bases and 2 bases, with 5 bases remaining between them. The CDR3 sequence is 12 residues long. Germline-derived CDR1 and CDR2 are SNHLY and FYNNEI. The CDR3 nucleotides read TGTGCCAGCAGTGGACAGCAAGAGACCCAGTACGTC. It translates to CASSGQQETQYV.